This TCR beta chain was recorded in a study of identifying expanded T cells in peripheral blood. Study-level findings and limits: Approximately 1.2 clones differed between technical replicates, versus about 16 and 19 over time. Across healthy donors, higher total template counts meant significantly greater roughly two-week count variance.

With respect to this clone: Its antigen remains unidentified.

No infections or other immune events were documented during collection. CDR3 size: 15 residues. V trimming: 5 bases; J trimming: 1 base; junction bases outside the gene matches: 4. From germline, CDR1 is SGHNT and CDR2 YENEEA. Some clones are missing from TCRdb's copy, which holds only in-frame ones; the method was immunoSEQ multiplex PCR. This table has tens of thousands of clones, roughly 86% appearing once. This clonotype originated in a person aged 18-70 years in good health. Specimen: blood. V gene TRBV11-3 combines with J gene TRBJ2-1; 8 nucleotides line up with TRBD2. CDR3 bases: TGTGCCAGCAGCCAACTAGCGGCTTCCTACAATGAGCAGTTCTTC. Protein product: CASSQLAASYNEQFF.